Sequencing of this T cell receptor beta chain was carried out in a study of T cell responses to AZD1222 COVID-19 vaccine. The CDR3 is 13 amino acids. V gave up 6 bases and J gave up 8 bases; unmatched junction bases: 7. Germline V gene lookup returns CDR1 MNHEY and CDR2 SVGAGI. The protocol was immunoSEQ multiplex PCR, while the TCRdb copy is restricted to in-frame clones and leaves out a portion. This table holds some 110,000 clones, 88% found once. This receptor was taken from an adult in good health. This sample comprised peripheral blood, obtained on day 0 of AZD1222 vaccination. The V and J genes are TRBV6-5 and TRBJ1-2; 9 bases line up with TRBD1. The CDR3 DNA is TGTGCCAGCAGAGCACAGGGGGCAGAAGGCTACACCTTC. Translated, it gives CASRAQGAEGYTF.